These T cell receptor beta chains were read from a single sample in a study of vaccination effects on CD4 cells after COVID-19. These TCRs' antigens remain unknown. Libraries were prepared by immunoSEQ multiplex PCR; TCRdb keeps only in-frame clonotypes and omits some of them. This sample carries roughly 33,000 clones, around four fifths of them seen once, and the ten largest clones take around 27%. The sample consisted of CD4+ T cells from PBMCs cultured with HCoV-OC43 spike peptides, taken before COVID-19 vaccination. The receptors originated from a human donor who received a COVID-19 vaccine. Each CDR3 is given with its conserved first and last residue. The D gene is left open where the match is weak. Clone size is shown for a subset of rows, as once, few, many or a class of expanded clone.

>TRBJ1-4|TRBV7-9|.|TRBD1
CASAGGGQGDEKLFF
TGTGCCAGCGCCGGAGGAGGACAGGGTGATGAAAAACTGTTTTTT
>TRBJ1-1|TRBV7-2|once|.
CASSSRGGLGTEAFF
TGTGCCAGCAGCTCCCGGGGGGGGCTTGGCACTGAAGCTTTCTTT
>TRBJ2-5|TRBV21-1|.|.
CASSSSLVAGVGETQYF
TGTGCCAGCAGCTCCAGCCTCGTAGCGGGAGTCGGAGAGACCCAGTACTTC
>TRBJ2-3|TRBV7-9|once|TRBD2
CASSLTPSSGGTGDTQYF
TGTGCCAGCAGCCTAACCCCTTCTAGCGGGGGGACGGGAGATACGCAGTATTTT
>TRBJ1-4|TRBV4-1|.|.
CASSQVGNPNEKLFF
TGCGCCAGCAGCCAAGTGGGCAATCCCAATGAAAAACTGTTTTTT
>TRBJ2-3|TRBV3-1/TRBV3-2|.|TRBD2
CASSQSLAATDTQYF
TGTGCCAGCAGCCAAAGTCTAGCGGCCACAGATACGCAGTATTTT
>TRBJ2-5|TRBV6-5|.|.
CASKVLPGLETQYF
TGTGCCAGCAAGGTCCTTCCGGGGCTAGAGACCCAGTACTTC
>TRBJ2-7|TRBV6-2/TRBV6-3|.|TRBD1
CASSTGTGRTEQYF
TGTGCCAGCAGTACCGGGACAGGGCGGACCGAGCAGTACTTC
>TRBJ1-6|TRBV13|.|.
CASSLGAGGAPGSPLHF
TGTGCCAGCAGCTTAGGCGCTGGGGGGGCCCCGGGCTCACCCCTCCACTTT
>TRBJ1-4|TRBV3-1/TRBV3-2|.|TRBD1
CASSQVGTGPGDEKLFF
TGTGCCAGCAGCCAAGTGGGGACAGGACCAGGGGATGAAAAACTGTTTTTT
>TRBJ1-6|TRBV6-6|.|.
CASLYGMVGVNSPLHF
TGTGCCAGTCTCTACGGCATGGTAGGGGTTAATTCACCCCTCCACTTT
>TRBJ2-1|TRBV9|.|TRBD2
CASSPGERELSEQFF
TGTGCCAGCAGCCCGGGGGAGCGGGAGTTGAGTGAGCAGTTCTTC
>TRBJ1-1|TRBV6-2/TRBV6-3|.|.
CASSSPNRNTEAFF
TGTGCCAGCAGTTCCCCAAACAGGAACACTGAAGCTTTCTTT
>TRBJ1-2|TRBV6-1|.|.
CASSEAGGARGYTF
TGTGCCAGCAGTGAAGCTGGGGGGGCGCGTGGCTACACCTTC
>TRBJ2-2|TRBV28|.|TRBD1
CASKGATGELFF
TGTGCCAGCAAGGGGGCAACCGGGGAGCTGTTTTTT
>TRBJ2-2|TRBV19|once|TRBD2
CASRTTGGTGELFF
TGTGCCAGTAGGACAACGGGGGGCACCGGGGAGCTGTTTTTT
>TRBJ1-3|TRBV28|.|.
CASSLGVRNTIYF
TGTGCCAGCAGTTTAGGGGTGCGAAACACCATATATTTT
>TRBJ2-1|TRBV6-5|.|.
CASTSRGGGEQFF
TGTGCCAGCACCAGCCGGGGTGGGGGTGAGCAGTTCTTC
>TRBJ1-3|TRBV6-5|.|.
CASSYLMGLGNTIYF
TGTGCCAGCAGTTACTTAATGGGTCTGGGAAACACCATATATTTT
>TRBJ2-3|TRBV3-1/TRBV3-2|.|.
CASSQNYDTDTQYF
TGTGCCAGCAGTCAGAACTACGACACAGATACGCAGTATTTT
>TRBJ1-5|TRBV30|.|.
CAWSLKGSNQPQHF
TGTGCCTGGAGTCTCAAGGGGAGCAATCAGCCCCAGCATTTT
>TRBJ1-5|TRBV11-2|.|.
CASSPPGVQPQHF
TGTGCCAGCAGCCCTCCAGGGGTTCAGCCCCAGCATTTT
>TRBJ1-1|TRBV9|.|.
CASSVGLGTGNTEAFF
TGTGCCAGCAGCGTAGGTTTAGGCACGGGTAACACTGAAGCTTTCTTT